The 13 T cell receptor beta chains presented below share a single source sample, sequenced in a study of tumor and adjacent non-tumor tissue in lung cancer. The library came from three nested PCR rounds adapted from ARM-PCR protocols. TCRdb reanalysed the multiplex PCR reads using MiXCR and keeps one entry per CDR3 protein. The data show approximately 70,000 distinct CDR3 sequences, less than 80% seen once. The template was RNA from unsorted bulk tissue. Specimen: lung tumor tissue. These receptor sequences come from a man in his sixties with non-small cell lung cancer.

Of note for this clonotype: At one end, the junction sequence differs from germline, possibly due to a read error. The CDR3 loop is CASSYSGIGGLFF. In nucleotides, the CDR3 is TGTGCCAGCAGTTACTCGGGGATCGGGGGGCTGTTTTTT. This chain links TRBV6-6 with TRBJ2-2, with D perhaps TRBD2 (6 bases). The germline gives CDR1 MNHNY, CDR2 SVGAGI (reference sequence). The CDR3 totals 13 residues.

For this clonotype: No conserved phenylalanine or tryptophan is present at the end of the CDR3, so a read error is the likely explanation. This chain uses TRBV29-1 with TRBJ2-1; 7 bases line up with TRBD1. Germline V lookup: CDR1 SQVTM, CDR2 ANQGSEA. CDR3 length: 14 amino acids. The CDR3, as DNA: TGCAGCGTTCACATGGACAGGACCTACGATGAGCAGTTCATC. Residues: CSVHMDRTYDEQFI.

The sample holds many counts of this clonotype. A much larger clone differs from this one at a single base, so this may be a read error. V and J are TRBV20-1 and TRBJ1-4, with 9 bases that match TRBD1. This CDR3 spans 14 amino acids. Germline V gives CDR1 DFQATT, CDR2 SNEGSKA (reference sequence). This chain's CDR3 is CSARLRDRVEKPFF. The CDR3 DNA reads as TGCAGTGCTAGACTCCGGGACAGGGTTGAAAAACCGTTTTTT.

The V call is TRBV10-3, the J call TRBJ2-3; D is unclear. There are 14 residues in the CDR3. Germline V CDR1 and CDR2: ENHRY, SYGVKD. The CDR3 sequence: CATNGKGFTDTQYF. The CDR3 DNA reads as TGTGCAACCAATGGGAAGGGTTTCACAGATACGCAGTATTTT.

For this clonotype: One end of the junction does not line up with germline, which may come from a read error. The V and J genes are TRBV5-4 and TRBJ1-1, with no clear D. The germline CDR1 and CDR2 sequences are SGHNT and YYREEE (reference sequence). The CDR3 spans 14 residues. The CDR3 DNA sequence: TGTGCCAGCAGCTTGATTGATTTGAACATTGAAGCTTTCTTT. It yields the protein CASSLIDLNIEAFF. Based on the CDR3 plus reference TRBV5-4 and TRBJ1-1, the full variable domain is ETGVTQSPTHLIKTRGQQVTLRCSSQSGHNTVSWYQQALGQGPQFIFQYYREEENGRGNFPPRFSGLQFPNYSSELNVNALELDDSALYLCASSLIDLNIEAFFGQGTRLTVV.

This clonotype came up a few times. Mismatch with germline at one junction end may stem from a read error. The chain recombines TRBV29-1 with TRBJ1-5; possible D gene TRBD1, 6 bases. The germline V gene has CDR1 SQVTM and CDR2 ANQGSEA. The CDR3 contains 13 residues. The CDR3 region is CNVGDRSNQPQHF. The CDR3 coding sequence is TGCAACGTTGGAGACAGGAGCAATCAGCCCCAGCATTTT.

In this sample, this clonotype turned up a few times. A much more abundant neighbour one base away suggests this may be a read error. This chain joins TRBV29-1 and TRBJ2-2; TRBD2 is a possible D gene (5 bases). From germline, CDR1 is SQVTM and CDR2 ANQGSEA. The CDR3 sequence is 13 residues long. This CDR3 reads CSVRLTNTGELVF. CDR3 nucleotides: TGCAGCGTTAGACTAACGAACACCGGGGAGCTGGTTTTT.

This clonotype was picked up a small number of times. A much larger clone differs by one base, so this may be a read error. This chain joins TRBV20-1 and TRBJ2-2; 7 bases align to TRBD2. Germline CDR1 DFQATT, CDR2 SNEGSKA (reference sequence). The CDR3 loop spans 16 amino acids. CDR3: CSARDPGTMNTGEPFF. The CDR3 bases are TGCAGTGCTAGAGACCCCGGGACTATGAACACCGGGGAGCCGTTTTTT.

This clonotype was detected many times. The chain uses TRBV29-1 and TRBJ2-3, with a possible D match to TRBD2 (6 bases). Germline values: CDR1 SQVTM, CDR2 ANQGSEA. Trimming shortened V by 8 bases and J by 7 bases, and 16 bases separated the two germline ends. CDR3 size: 12 residues. The chain's CDR3 is CSFRAGAYTQYF. The CDR3 DNA reads TGCAGCTTCCGAGCGGGTGCCTATACGCAGTATTTT.

The gene calls are TRBV20-1 and TRBJ1-2; possible D gene TRBD1, 5 bases. The germline V and J ends were trimmed by 5 bases and 4 bases, with 17 bases remaining between them. The CDR3 runs to 14 residues. The germline V gene has CDR1 DFQATT and CDR2 SNEGSKA (reference sequence). CDR3 region: CSALEDIALYGYTF. As DNA, the CDR3 is TGCAGTGCTCTAGAGGACATAGCCCTCTATGGCTACACCTTC.

On this clonotype: A read error may account for a junction end that differs from germline. The chain links TRBV6-5 to TRBJ2-7, with D possibly being TRBD1 or TRBD2 (5 bases each). Germline V gene data show CDR1 as MNHEY and CDR2 as SVGAGI. The CDR3 covers 15 residues. The CDR3 sequence: CASGYGAGHVFEQYF. In nucleotides, the CDR3 is TGTGCCAGCGGTTACGGGGCTGGACACGTTTTCGAGCAGTACTTC.

This clonotype has only a few counts. The chain couples TRBV5-1 to TRBJ2-2, with D unresolved. The CDR3 covers 15 residues. The V gene lost 0 bases and the J gene lost 2 bases, with 8 bases spanning the gap. Germline CDR1 is SGHRS and CDR2 is YFSETQ. The CDR3 region has the DNA TGCGCCAGCAGCTTGGCTGGCCGAAACACCGGGGAGCTGTTTTTT. This translates into CASSLAGRNTGELFF. Full variable domain (outside the CDR3, taken from reference TRBV5-1 and TRBJ2-2): KAGVTQTPRYLIKTRGQQVTLSCSPISGHRSVSWYQQTPGQGLQFLFEYFSETQRNKGNFPGRFSGRQFSNSRSEMNVSTLELGDSALYLCASSLAGRNTGELFFGEGSRLTVL.

In regard to this clonotype: A junction boundary mismatches the germline segment, possibly from a read error. V and J are TRBV11-3 and TRBJ2-2; D is undetermined. The CDR3 runs 13 residues. Germline CDR1 reads SGHNT; CDR2 reads YENEEA. CDR3 region: CDSSLDLTGELFF. CDR3 sequence (DNA): TGTGACAGCAGCTTAGATTTGACTGGGGAGCTGTTTTTT.